Below are 27 T cell receptor beta chains sequenced from a single sample in a study of blood T cells in healthy people across ages. A second PCR of 7 to 11 cycles used a sample-barcoded 5' primer and a J-beta primer mix. Using its own MiXCR run on the 5' RACE reads, TCRdb lists one record per CDR3 protein. Among fewer than 650,000 distinct CDR3 sequences listed, about 25% were seen once. The sample also formed part of further work on T cells of mothers and their children.

Sequenced material: blood. The receptors were sampled from a boy younger than 10 in good health.

This clonotype was recorded a few times. This chain links TRBV5-1 with TRBJ2-7; D may be TRBD1 (7 bases). Trimming pared 0 bases from V and 4 bases from J, leaving 14 bases between. CDR3 length: 15 amino acids. The germline CDR1 and CDR2 sequences are SGHRS and YFSETQ. For the CDR3, the DNA is TGCGCCAGCAGCTTGGTGGCAGGGGGGATATACGAGCAGTACTTC. As protein: CASSLVAGGIYEQYF.

The genes are TRBV12-3 or TRBV12-4 and TRBJ2-7; weak D call: TRBD2 (5 bases). The CDR3 runs to 14 residues. V lost 5 bases and J lost 3, with 14 bases in between. This chain's CDR3 is CASSPLWTYYEQYF. CDR3 coding DNA: TGTGCCAGCAGTCCCCTTTGGACTTACTACGAGCAGTACTTC.

V is TRBV3-1 and J is TRBJ1-1; a weak D match, TRBD1 (5 bases). The ends were cut back, 1 base at V and 8 bases at J, with 8 bases in the middle. CDR1 is LGHDT, CDR2 YNNKEL, per germline (reference sequence). The CDR3 consists of 12 residues. CDR3 coding DNA: TGTGCCAGCAGCCAAGGACAGAGAGAAGCTTTCTTT. Translating it yields CASSQGQREAFF.

There are a few counts of this clonotype. The rearrangement joins TRBV11-2 to TRBJ1-4; maybe TRBD1 (5 bases). The CDR3 is 15 amino acids. Germline lookup yields CDR1 SGHAT and CDR2 FQNNGV. The V end lost 1 base, the J end lost 7 bases, and 13 bases lay between the germline ends. The CDR3 DNA reads as TGTGCCAGCAGCTTAGGGGTCAGGGAAGGTGAAAAACTGTTTTTT. Protein product: CASSLGVREGEKLFF. Variable domain in full (rest from reference TRBV11-2 and TRBJ1-4): EAGVAQSPRYKIIEKRQSVAFWCNPISGHATLYWYQQILGQGPKLLIQFQNNGVVDDSQLPKDRFSAERLKGVDSTLKIQPAKLEDSAVYLCASSLGVREGEKLFFGSGTQLSVL.

The chain uses TRBV7-9 and TRBJ2-7, with a weak D call TRBD2 (7 bases). The germline V gene encodes CDR1 SEHNR and CDR2 FQNEAQ (reference sequence). The CDR3 sequence is 15 residues long. V was shortened by 3 bases and J by 5 bases, with 17 bases between the two germline ends. CDR3: CASSFPIGGADEQYF. The CDR3 DNA follows: TGTGCCAGCAGCTTCCCTATTGGGGGGGCCGACGAGCAGTACTTC.

This clonotype came up many times. The chain is built from TRBV12-3 or TRBV12-4 and TRBJ2-1; tentatively, D is TRBD2 (5 bases). The CDR3 contains 12 residues. V was trimmed by 6 bases and J by 6 bases, leaving 9 bases between them. CDR3 sequence: CASSRTANEQFF. In nucleotides, the CDR3 is TGTGCCAGCAGCCGGACTGCCAATGAGCAGTTCTTC.

This chain uses TRBV19 with TRBJ1-5; 9 positions agree with TRBD1. Germline assignment: CDR1 LNHDA and CDR2 SQIVND (reference sequence). The CDR3 loop spans 14 amino acids. After removal of 3 bases from V and 7 bases from J, the junction contained 4 bases not matched to a gene. The CDR3 sequence: CASSITGGGQPQHF. The CDR3 DNA sequence: TGTGCCAGTAGTATTACAGGGGGCGGACAGCCCCAGCATTTT.

This clonotype was counted a few times. The chain couples TRBV12-3 or TRBV12-4 to TRBJ2-7; 9 bases fit TRBD2. V dropped 6 bases and J dropped 2; count of bases not matched to a gene: 11. The CDR3 extends over 16 amino acids. The CDR3 loop is CASSPASGIDPYEQYF. CDR3 in DNA: TGTGCCAGCAGCCCCGCTAGCGGGATAGATCCCTACGAGCAGTACTTC.

CDR3 DNA: TGCAGCGTTTACGGGCCCCTGAACACTGAAGCTTTCTTT. Protein sequence: CSVYGPLNTEAFF. The chain has TRBV29-1 and TRBJ1-1; D call uncertain. The CDR3 loop spans 13 amino acids. Germline V lookup: CDR1 SQVTM, CDR2 ANQGSEA. V was shortened by 5 bases and J by 0 bases, with 10 bases between the two germline ends.

The chain couples TRBV10-1 to TRBJ1-2; unclear D gene. Per germline, CDR1 WNHNN and CDR2 SYGVQD (reference sequence). CDR3 length equals 13 residues. V was clipped by 6 bases and J by 4 bases, with 12 bases between them. The CDR3 DNA follows: TGCGCCAGCAGCCCAACAGCCTCCTATGGCTACACCTTC. Residues: CASSPTASYGYTF.

This clonotype was detected a few times. The chain carries TRBV5-1 and TRBJ1-2, with D hard to call. This CDR3 has 15 residues. The germline V gene encodes CDR1 SGHRS and CDR2 YFSETQ. V shed 6 bases and J shed 4 bases, with 19 bases lying between them. The chain's CDR3 is CASNRMDGSSYGYTF. The DNA of the CDR3 is TGCGCCAGCAACCGTATGGACGGATCCTCCTATGGCTACACCTTC. The full variable domain, completed using reference TRBV5-1 and TRBJ1-2, is KAGVTQTPRYLIKTRGQQVTLSCSPISGHRSVSWYQQTPGQGLQFLFEYFSETQRNKGNFPGRFSGRQFSNSRSEMNVSTLELGDSALYLCASNRMDGSSYGYTFGSGTRLTVV.

This clonotype was found a few times. The chain links TRBV20-1 to TRBJ1-1; D is possibly TRBD1 (6 bases). This CDR3 is 14 amino acids long. V lost 0 bases to trimming and J lost 1 base, with 9 bases between them. From germline, CDR1 is DFQATT and CDR2 SNEGSKA (reference sequence). The DNA for the CDR3 is TGCAGTGCTAGAGATGGGGGACAGAACACTGAAGCTTTCTTT. Amino acid sequence: CSARDGGQNTEAFF.

This chain links TRBV14 with TRBJ2-7; TRBD2 is a possible D gene (5 bases). V dropped 8 bases and J dropped 0 bases, with 11 bases sitting between them. Germline assignment: CDR1 SGHDN and CDR2 FVKESK. This CDR3 is built from 13 residues. CDR3 in amino acids: CASRSGYSYEQYF. The CDR3 DNA is TGTGCCAGCCGATCGGGATACTCCTACGAGCAGTACTTC. The full variable domain, its missing parts supplied by reference TRBV14 and TRBJ2-7, is EAGVTQFPSHSVIEKGQTVTLRCDPISGHDNLYWYRRVMGKEIKFLLHFVKESKQDESGMPNNRFLAERTGGTYSTLKVQPAELEDSGVYFCASRSGYSYEQYFGPGTRLTVT.

This clonotype has more than one count but fewer than ten. The gene calls are TRBV5-1 and TRBJ2-1; D remains unclear. Germline lookup yields CDR1 SGHRS and CDR2 YFSETQ. The CDR3 covers 11 residues. The V gene lost 6 bases and the J gene lost 7 bases, with 8 bases spanning the gap. CDR3 protein: CASIGSNEQFF. DNA for the CDR3: TGCGCCAGCATCGGCAGTAATGAGCAGTTCTTC.

This clonotype was detected only a few times. The gene calls are TRBV7-9 and TRBJ2-5; D is tentatively TRBD1 or TRBD2 (5 bases each). V dropped 6 bases and J dropped 5 bases, with 10 bases sitting between them. The CDR3 spans 12 residues. From germline, CDR1 is SEHNR and CDR2 FQNEAQ (reference sequence). The CDR3 reads CASRDRGETQYF. CDR3 nucleotide sequence: TGTGCCAGCAGAGACAGAGGGGAGACCCAGTACTTC.

The chain uses TRBV5-1 and TRBJ1-5; perhaps TRBD1 as D (6 bases). The CDR3 consists of 16 residues. V was clipped by 4 bases and J by 1 base, with 15 bases between them. CDR1 is SGHRS and CDR2 is YFSETQ in the germline V gene. Here the CDR3 reads CASSAGTRGSNQPQHF. In DNA form, the CDR3 reads TGCGCCAGCAGCGCCGGGACAAGGGGAAGCAATCAGCCCCAGCATTTT.

This clonotype was recorded a few times. This chain connects TRBV2 to TRBJ1-1; D call uncertain. Deletions cut 6 bases from V and 1 base from J, with 9 bases between. This CDR3 contains 13 residues. Looked up from germline, CDR1 is SNHLY and CDR2 is FYNNEI. In DNA form, the CDR3 reads TGTGCCAGCAGCTACCAACCGAACACTGAAGCTTTCTTT. Residues: CASSYQPNTEAFF. Filled out from reference TRBV2 and TRBJ1-1, the complete variable domain reads EPEVTQTPSHQVTQMGQEVILRCVPISNHLYFYWYRQILGQKVEFLVSFYNNEISEKSEIFDDQFSVERPDGSNFTLKIRSTKLEDSAMYFCASSYQPNTEAFFGQGTRLTVV.

The rearrangement joins TRBV10-3 to TRBJ1-4; the D is unclear. Germline CDR1 and CDR2: ENHRY and SYGVKD. The CDR3 has 15 amino acids. Trimming cost V 0 bases and J 8 bases, with 13 bases left between them. CDR3 sequence (DNA): TGTGCCATCAGTGAGTCGGGAAAGGGAGCAGAAAAACTGTTTTTT. It specifies CAISESGKGAEKLFF.

A few counts support this clonotype. This chain uses TRBV4-1 with TRBJ2-5; D is perhaps TRBD2 (6 bases). The J call may not be correct, given that the DNA end is closer to TRBJ2-1. This CDR3 spans 15 amino acids. Germline loops: CDR1 MGHRA, CDR2 YSYEKL. CDR3 sequence (DNA): TGCGCCAGCAGCTCATTAGCGGATAGCTACAATGAGCAGTTCTTC. Encoded protein: CASSSLADSYNEQFF.

For the CDR3, the DNA is TGTGCCAGCAGCTCTATAAGCGGCCCTTGGGGCGAGCAGTACTTC. It translates to CASSSISGPWGEQYF. The rearrangement uses TRBV7-9 and TRBJ2-5, with D perhaps TRBD2 (5 bases). TRBJ2-7 matches the DNA end more closely, so the J call is doubtful. This CDR3 region has 15 residues. Looked up from germline, CDR1 is SEHNR and CDR2 is FQNEAQ (reference sequence).

This clonotype was seen a handful of times. The genes are TRBV7-6 and TRBJ1-3; D is perhaps TRBD1 (6 bases). CDR3 size: 14 residues. V was trimmed by 6 bases and J by 4 bases, leaving 13 bases between them. The germline gives CDR1 SGHVS, CDR2 FNYEAQ. CDR3 sequence (DNA): TGTGCCAGCAGTCTGGGGGCCCCGGGAAACACCATATATTTT. Protein product: CASSLGAPGNTIYF.

The chain links TRBV5-1 to TRBJ2-3, with TRBD2 matching 10 bases. J gave up 1 base and V 0 bases, and 5 bases lay outside the gene matches. Germline CDR1 reads SGHRS; CDR2 reads YFSETQ. The CDR3 covers 17 residues. In nucleotides, the CDR3 is TGCGCCAGCAGCTTGGGGCCTAGCGGGGGACGCACAGATACGCAGTATTTT. Protein product: CASSLGPSGGRTDTQYF.

This clonotype was seen more than once but under ten times. The chain links TRBV12-3 or TRBV12-4 to TRBJ1-2, with D uncertain. Trimming took 5 bases from V and 8 from J, leaving 18 bases between them. The CDR3 covers 14 residues. The CDR3 region has the DNA TGTGCCAGCAGTCAATTACGGGTATCGGGCGGCTACACCTTC. Amino acid sequence: CASSQLRVSGGYTF.

The chain recombines TRBV10-3 with TRBJ2-1, with 7 nucleotides matching TRBD2. The germline V gene has CDR1 ENHRY and CDR2 SYGVKD. The CDR3 sequence is 15 residues long. Trimming at V came to 8 bases and at J to 2 bases, leaving 9 bases not matched to a gene. This CDR3 reads CAIGVSGVTYNEQFF. The DNA of the CDR3 is TGTGCCATCGGGGTCAGCGGGGTTACCTACAATGAGCAGTTCTTC.

This clonotype was seen a few times. The rearrangement links TRBV10-3 to TRBJ2-5; 7 bases map to TRBD2. From germline, CDR1 is ENHRY and CDR2 SYGVKD. Trimming at V came to 4 bases and at J to 5 bases, leaving 7 bases not matched to a gene. The CDR3 sequence is 14 residues long. The CDR3 DNA follows: TGTGCCATCAGTGGTCGGGAGGAAATGGAGACCCAGTACTTC. This sequence encodes CAISGREEMETQYF.

This clonotype was observed a handful of times. The chain has TRBV20-1 and TRBJ1-5; 7 nucleotides agree with TRBD1. The CDR3 is made up of 18 amino acids. CDR1 and CDR2 from the germline V gene are DFQATT and SNEGSKA (reference sequence). With V trimmed by 1 base and J by 2 bases, 14 bases remained unmatched. CDR3: CSARGGGGGDEGNQPQHF. The CDR3 region has the DNA TGCAGTGCTAGAGGAGGAGGAGGGGGCGATGAGGGCAATCAGCCCCAGCATTTT.

This clonotype was detected only a few times. The rearrangement links TRBV3-1 to TRBJ2-5, with D possibly being TRBD1 (5 bases). Germline loops: CDR1 LGHDT, CDR2 YNNKEL (reference sequence). Trimming stripped 1 base from V and 3 bases from J, with 12 bases between. The CDR3 spans 15 residues. The CDR3 reads CASSQVWVREETQYF. The CDR3 DNA follows: TGTGCCAGCAGCCAAGTGTGGGTCAGGGAAGAGACCCAGTACTTC.